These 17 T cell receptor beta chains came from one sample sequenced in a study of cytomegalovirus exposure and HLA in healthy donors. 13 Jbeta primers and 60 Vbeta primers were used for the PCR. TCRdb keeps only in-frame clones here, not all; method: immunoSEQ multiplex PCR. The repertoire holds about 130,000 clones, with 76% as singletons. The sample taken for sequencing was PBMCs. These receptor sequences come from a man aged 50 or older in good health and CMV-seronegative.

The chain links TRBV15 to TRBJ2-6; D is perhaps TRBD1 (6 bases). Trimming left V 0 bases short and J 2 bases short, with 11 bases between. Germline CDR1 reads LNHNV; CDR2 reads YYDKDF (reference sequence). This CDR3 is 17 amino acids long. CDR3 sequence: CATSRDLQGAGANVLTF. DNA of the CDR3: TGTGCCACCAGCAGAGACTTACAGGGAGCTGGGGCCAACGTCCTGACTTTC.

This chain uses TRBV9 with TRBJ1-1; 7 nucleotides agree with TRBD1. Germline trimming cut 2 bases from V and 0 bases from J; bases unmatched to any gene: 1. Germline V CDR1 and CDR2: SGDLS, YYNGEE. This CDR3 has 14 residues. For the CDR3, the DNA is TGTGCCAGCAGCGTGGGGACAGTGAACACTGAAGCTTTCTTT. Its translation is CASSVGTVNTEAFF. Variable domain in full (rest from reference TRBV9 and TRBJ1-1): DSGVTQTPKHLITATGQRVTLRCSPRSGDLSVYWYQQSLDQGLQFLIQYYNGEERAKGNILERFSAQQFPDLHSELNLSSLELGDSALYFCASSVGTVNTEAFFGQGTRLTVV.

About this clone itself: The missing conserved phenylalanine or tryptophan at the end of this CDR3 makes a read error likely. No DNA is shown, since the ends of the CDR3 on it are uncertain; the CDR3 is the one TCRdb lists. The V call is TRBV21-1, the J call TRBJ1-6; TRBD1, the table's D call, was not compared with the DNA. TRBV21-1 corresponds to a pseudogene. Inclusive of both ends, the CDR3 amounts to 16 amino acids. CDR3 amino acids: CASSKRRTGRPSPLHL.

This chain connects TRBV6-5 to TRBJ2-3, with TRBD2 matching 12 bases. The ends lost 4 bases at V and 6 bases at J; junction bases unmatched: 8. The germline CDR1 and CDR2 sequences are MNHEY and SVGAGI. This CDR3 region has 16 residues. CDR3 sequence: CASSSGLAGPWDTQYF. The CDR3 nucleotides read TGTGCCAGCAGTTCCGGACTAGCGGGGCCCTGGGATACGCAGTATTTT.

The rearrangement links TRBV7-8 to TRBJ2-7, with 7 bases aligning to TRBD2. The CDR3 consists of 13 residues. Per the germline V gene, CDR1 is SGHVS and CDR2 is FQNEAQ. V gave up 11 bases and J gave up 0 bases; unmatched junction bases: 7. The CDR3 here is CASWGGSSYEQYF. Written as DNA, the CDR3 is TGTGCCTCCTGGGGGGGGTCCTCCTACGAGCAGTACTTC.

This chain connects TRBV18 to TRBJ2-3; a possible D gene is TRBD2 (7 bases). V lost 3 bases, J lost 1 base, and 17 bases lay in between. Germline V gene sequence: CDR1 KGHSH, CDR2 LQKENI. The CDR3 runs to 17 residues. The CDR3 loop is CASSPTGGGTGTDTQYF. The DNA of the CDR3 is TGTGCCAGCTCACCGACGGGGGGCGGAACGGGCACAGATACGCAGTATTTT.

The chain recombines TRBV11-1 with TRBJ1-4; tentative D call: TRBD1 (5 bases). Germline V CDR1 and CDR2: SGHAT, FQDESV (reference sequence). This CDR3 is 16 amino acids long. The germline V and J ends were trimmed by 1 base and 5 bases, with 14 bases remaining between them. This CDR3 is CASSLVGAGQNEKLFF. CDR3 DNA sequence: TGTGCCAGCAGCTTAGTAGGAGCAGGGCAAAATGAAAAACTGTTTTTT.

The DNA of the CDR3 is TGTGCCAGCAGTTCCAAGCGGGGGGGCGAATTGACAGATACGCAGTATTTT. This translates into CASSSKRGGELTDTQYF. The chain uses TRBV5-6 and TRBJ2-3, with 10 nucleotides matching TRBD2. With 5 bases clipped from V and 3 bases from J, the junction kept 12 bases outside the gene matches. The length of the CDR3 is 17 residues. CDR1 and CDR2 (germline): SGHDT, YYEEEE. The entire variable domain, with the rest obtained from reference TRBV5-6 and TRBJ2-3, is as follows: DAGVTQSPTHLIKTRGQQVTLRCSPKSGHDTVSWYQQALGQGPQFIFQYYEEEERQRGNFPDRFSGHQFPNYSSELNVNALLLGDSALYLCASSSKRGGELTDTQYFGPGTRLTVL.

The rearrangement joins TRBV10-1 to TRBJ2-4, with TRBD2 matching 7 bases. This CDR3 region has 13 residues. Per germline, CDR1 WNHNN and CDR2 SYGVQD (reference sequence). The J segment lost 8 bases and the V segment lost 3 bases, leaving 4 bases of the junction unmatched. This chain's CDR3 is CASSEYREDIQYF. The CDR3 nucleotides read TGCGCCAGCAGTGAATACCGGGAGGACATTCAGTACTTC.

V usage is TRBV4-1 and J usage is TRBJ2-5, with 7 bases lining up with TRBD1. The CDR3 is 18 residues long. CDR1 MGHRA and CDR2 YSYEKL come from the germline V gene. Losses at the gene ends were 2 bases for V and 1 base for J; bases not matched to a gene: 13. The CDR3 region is CASSQFIQGVPIQETQYF. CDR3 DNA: TGCGCCAGCAGCCAATTCATCCAGGGGGTGCCTATCCAAGAGACCCAGTACTTC.

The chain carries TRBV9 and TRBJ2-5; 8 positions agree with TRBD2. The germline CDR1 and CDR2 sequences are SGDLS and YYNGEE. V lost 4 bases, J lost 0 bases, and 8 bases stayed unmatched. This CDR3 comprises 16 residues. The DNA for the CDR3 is TGTGCCAGCAGCCCCGGCGGGGGGTCGTACCAAGAGACCCAGTACTTC. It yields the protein CASSPGGGSYQETQYF.

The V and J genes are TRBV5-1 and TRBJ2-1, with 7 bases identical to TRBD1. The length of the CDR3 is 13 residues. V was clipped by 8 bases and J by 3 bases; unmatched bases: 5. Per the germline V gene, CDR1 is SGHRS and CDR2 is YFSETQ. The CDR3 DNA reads TGCGCCAGTACGGGACAGCGCTACAATGAGCAGTTCTTC. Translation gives CASTGQRYNEQFF.

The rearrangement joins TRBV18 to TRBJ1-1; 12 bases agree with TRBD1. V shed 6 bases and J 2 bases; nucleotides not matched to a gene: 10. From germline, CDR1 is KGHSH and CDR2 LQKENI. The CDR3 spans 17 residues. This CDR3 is CASSLGTGGSLNTEAFF. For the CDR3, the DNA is TGTGCCAGCTCGCTCGGGACAGGGGGCTCCTTAAACACTGAAGCTTTCTTT.

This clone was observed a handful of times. The CDR3 is CASSPEGVSWSDTQYF. CDR3 coding DNA: TGTGCCAGCAGCCCGGAGGGCGTAAGCTGGTCGGATACGCAGTATTTT. V and J are TRBV5-8 and TRBJ2-3; possible D gene TRBD2, 6 bases. Between the trimmed V and J ends, which lost 4 bases and 6 bases, there was a span of 21 bases. In germline, CDR1 is SGHTS, CDR2 YDEGEE. This CDR3 region has 16 residues.

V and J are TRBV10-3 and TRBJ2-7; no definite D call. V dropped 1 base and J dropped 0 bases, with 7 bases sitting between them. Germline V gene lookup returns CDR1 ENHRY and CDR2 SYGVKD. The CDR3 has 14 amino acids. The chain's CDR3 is CAISELVDSYEQYF. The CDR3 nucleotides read TGTGCCATCAGTGAGTTGGTAGACTCCTACGAGCAGTACTTC.

The CDR3 DNA reads as TGTGCCAGCAGTCGGGACATCAATGAGCAGTTCTTC. This sequence encodes CASSRDINEQFF. The chain employs TRBV2 and TRBJ2-1, with D possibly being TRBD1 (6 bases). The germline V and J ends were trimmed by 5 bases and 6 bases, with 8 bases remaining between them. Germline loops: CDR1 SNHLY, CDR2 FYNNEI. This CDR3 comprises 12 residues.

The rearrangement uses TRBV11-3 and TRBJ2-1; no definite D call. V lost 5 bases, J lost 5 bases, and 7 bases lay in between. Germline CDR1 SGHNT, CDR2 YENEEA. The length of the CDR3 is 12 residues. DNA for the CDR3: TGTGCCAGCAGCCCACAGAACAATGAGCAGTTCTTC. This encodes CASSPQNNEQFF.